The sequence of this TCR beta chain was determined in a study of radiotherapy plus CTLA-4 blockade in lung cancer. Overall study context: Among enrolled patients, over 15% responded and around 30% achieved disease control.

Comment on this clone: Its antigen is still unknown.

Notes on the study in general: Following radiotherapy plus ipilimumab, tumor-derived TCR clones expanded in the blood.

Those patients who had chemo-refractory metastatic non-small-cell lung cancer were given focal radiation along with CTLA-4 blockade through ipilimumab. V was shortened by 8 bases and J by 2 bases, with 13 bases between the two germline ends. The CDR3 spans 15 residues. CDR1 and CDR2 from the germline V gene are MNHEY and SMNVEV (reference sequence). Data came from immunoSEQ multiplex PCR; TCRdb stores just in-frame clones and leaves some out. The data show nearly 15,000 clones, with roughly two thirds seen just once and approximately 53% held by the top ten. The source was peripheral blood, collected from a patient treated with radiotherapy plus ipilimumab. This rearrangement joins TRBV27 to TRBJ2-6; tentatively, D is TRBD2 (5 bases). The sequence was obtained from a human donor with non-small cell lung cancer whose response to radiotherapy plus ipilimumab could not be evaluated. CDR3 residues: CASGPFGAGANVLTF. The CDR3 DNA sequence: TGTGCCAGCGGACCTTTCGGGGCTGGGGCCAACGTCCTGACTTTC.